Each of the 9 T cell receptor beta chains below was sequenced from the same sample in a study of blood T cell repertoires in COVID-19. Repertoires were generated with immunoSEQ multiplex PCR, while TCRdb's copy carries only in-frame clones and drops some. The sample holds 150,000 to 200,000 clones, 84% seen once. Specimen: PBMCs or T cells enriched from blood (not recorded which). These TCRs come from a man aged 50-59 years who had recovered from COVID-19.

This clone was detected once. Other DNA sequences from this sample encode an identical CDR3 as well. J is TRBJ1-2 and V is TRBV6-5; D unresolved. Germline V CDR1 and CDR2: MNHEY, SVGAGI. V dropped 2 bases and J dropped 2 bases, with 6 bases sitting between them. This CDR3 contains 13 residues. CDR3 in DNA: TGTGCCAGCAGTTACGGAGGAAACTATGGCTACACCTTC. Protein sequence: CASSYGGNYGYTF.

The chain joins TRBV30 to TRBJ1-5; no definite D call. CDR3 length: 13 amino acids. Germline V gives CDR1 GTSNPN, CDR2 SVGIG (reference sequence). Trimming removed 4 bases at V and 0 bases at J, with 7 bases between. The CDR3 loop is CAWNADSNQPQHF. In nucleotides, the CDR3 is TGTGCCTGGAATGCAGATAGCAATCAGCCCCAGCATTTT.

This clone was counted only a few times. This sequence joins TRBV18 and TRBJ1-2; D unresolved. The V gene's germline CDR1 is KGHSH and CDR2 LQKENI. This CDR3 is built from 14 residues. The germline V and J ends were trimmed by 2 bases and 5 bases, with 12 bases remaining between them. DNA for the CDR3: TGTGCCAGCTCACCAAGCGGGGTTCATTATGGCTACACCTTC. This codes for CASSPSGVHYGYTF.

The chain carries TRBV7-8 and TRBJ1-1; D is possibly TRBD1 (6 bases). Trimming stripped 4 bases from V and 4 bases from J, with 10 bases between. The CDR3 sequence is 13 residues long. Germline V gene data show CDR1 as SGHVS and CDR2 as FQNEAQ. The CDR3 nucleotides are TGTGCCAGCAGCTGGCAGGGGCGCACTGAAGCTTTCTTT. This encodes CASSWQGRTEAFF.

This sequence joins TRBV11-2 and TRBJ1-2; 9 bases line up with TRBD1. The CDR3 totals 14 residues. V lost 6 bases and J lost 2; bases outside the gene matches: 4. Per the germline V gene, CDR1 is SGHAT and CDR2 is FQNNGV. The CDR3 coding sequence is TGTGCCAGCAGTTTTGGGACAGGGAACTATGGCTACACCTTC. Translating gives CASSFGTGNYGYTF.

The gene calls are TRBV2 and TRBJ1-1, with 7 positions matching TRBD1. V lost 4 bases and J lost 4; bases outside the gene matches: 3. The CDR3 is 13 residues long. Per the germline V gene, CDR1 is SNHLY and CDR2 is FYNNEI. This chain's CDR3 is CASSVTGVTEAFF. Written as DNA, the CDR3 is TGTGCCAGCAGTGTAACAGGGGTCACTGAAGCTTTCTTT.

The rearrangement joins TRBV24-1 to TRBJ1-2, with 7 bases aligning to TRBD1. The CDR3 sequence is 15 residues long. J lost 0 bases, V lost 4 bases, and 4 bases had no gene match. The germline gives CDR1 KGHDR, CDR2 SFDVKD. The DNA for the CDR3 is TGTGCCACCAGTGACGGGACAGCTACTAACTATGGCTACACCTTC. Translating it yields CATSDGTATNYGYTF.

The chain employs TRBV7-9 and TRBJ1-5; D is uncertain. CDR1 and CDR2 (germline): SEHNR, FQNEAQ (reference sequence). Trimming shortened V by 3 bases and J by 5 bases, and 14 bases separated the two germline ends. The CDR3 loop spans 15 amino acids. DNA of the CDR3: TGTGCCAGCAGCTTTGGGTGGCAGAGGGATCAGCCCCAGCATTTT. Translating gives CASSFGWQRDQPQHF.

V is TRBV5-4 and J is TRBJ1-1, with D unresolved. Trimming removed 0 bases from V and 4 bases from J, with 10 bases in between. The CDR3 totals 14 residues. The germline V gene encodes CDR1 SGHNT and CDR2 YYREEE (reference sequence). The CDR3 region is CASSLGRRVTEAFF. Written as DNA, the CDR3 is TGTGCCAGCAGCTTGGGAAGACGGGTCACTGAAGCTTTCTTT. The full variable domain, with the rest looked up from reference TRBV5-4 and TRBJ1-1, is ETGVTQSPTHLIKTRGQQVTLRCSSQSGHNTVSWYQQALGQGPQFIFQYYREEENGRGNFPPRFSGLQFPNYSSELNVNALELDDSALYLCASSLGRRVTEAFFGQGTRLTVV.